A single sample is the source of the 4 T cell receptor beta chains below, sequenced in a study of T cell responses to AZD1222 COVID-19 vaccine. Libraries were prepared by immunoSEQ multiplex PCR; TCRdb keeps only in-frame clonotypes and omits some of them. The profile shows over 200,000 clones, about 95% of them singletons. The sample was peripheral blood, taken 28 days after the second dose of the MenACWY control vaccine. Receptors originate from an adult who received the MenACWY meningococcal vaccine as a control.

The rearrangement uses TRBV29-1 and TRBJ2-5; D gene uncertain. V was clipped by 6 bases and J by 5 bases, with 16 bases between them. Germline CDR1 SQVTM, CDR2 ANQGSEA. The CDR3 extends over 13 amino acids. CDR3 nucleotides: TGCAGCGTCGTCCAAAGGTGGCGCGAGACCCAGTACTTC. Amino acid sequence: CSVVQRWRETQYF.

CDR3 nucleotides: TGTGCCAGTAGGGAGACAGGAGCAACTAATGAAAAACTGTTTTTT. Residues: CASRETGATNEKLFF. The chain has TRBV19 and TRBJ1-4, with TRBD1 as a possible D gene (6 bases). CDR1 is LNHDA and CDR2 is SQIVND in the germline V gene (reference sequence). The V and J ends lost 6 bases and 0 bases respectively, with 11 bases between them. This CDR3 has 15 residues.

CDR3 loop: CAWSVRRDTQYF. In DNA, the CDR3 is TGTGCCTGGAGTGTAAGGCGGGATACGCAGTATTTT. The rearrangement uses TRBV30 and TRBJ2-3; no clear D gene. Germline V gives CDR1 GTSNPN, CDR2 SVGIG (reference sequence). V shed 0 bases and J shed 6 bases, with 7 bases lying between them. This CDR3 has 12 amino acids. The full variable domain, in which reference TRBV30 and TRBJ2-3 provide the parts outside the CDR3, is SQTIHQWPATLVQPVGSPLSLECTVEGTSNPNLYWYRQAAGRGLQLLFYSVGIGQISSEVPQNLSASRPQDRQFILSSKKLLLSDSGFYLCAWSVRRDTQYFGPGTRLTVL.

The chain links TRBV28 to TRBJ2-5, with D uncertain. This CDR3 is built from 13 residues. V was shortened by 3 bases and J by 2 bases, with 7 bases between the two germline ends. Germline assignment: CDR1 MDHEN and CDR2 SYDVKM. The CDR3 region is CASSFGIQETQYF. The CDR3 coding sequence is TGTGCCAGCAGTTTCGGAATACAAGAGACCCAGTACTTC.